This T cell receptor (beta chain) came from a study of tumor and adjacent non-tumor tissue in lung cancer (dated by TCRdb to the late 2010s). About the study as a whole: The cohort included around twelve adenocarcinoma, a couple of squamous cell carcinoma and 1 small cell lung cancer patients. Among the approximately 15 patients, ages ranged from roughly 30 to 76 years, around 10 were men and 5 were women, and disease was TNM stage I to III. Sequencing produced some 130,000,000 productive TCRbeta reads in total, an average of about 4.17 million reads per sample. Bulk TCRbeta repertoires were compared between lung tumor tissue and matched distant non-tumor lung tissue obtained from around 14 lung cancer patients. TCRbeta CDR3 sequencing was performed on about 30 paired specimens, with one tumor sample and one normal lung sample collected per patient. The research as a whole found: TCR diversity (inverse Simpson) was significantly higher in tumor than in normal lung tissue (roughly 430 vs 170, P = 0.0075, Mann-Whitney U test). With only approximately 16 patients in the cohort, the authors noted that larger samples and more detailed clinical data are needed. The methods do not name the sequencing platform or mention unique molecular identifiers. The top 100 clones made up a significantly larger cumulative share of the repertoire in normal lung than in tumor tissue. Younger patients had significantly higher TCR diversity, and higher tumor TCR diversity was associated with shorter overall and disease-free survival. Peripheral blood was not sequenced, so blood TCRbeta repertoires were not examined in the lung cancer patients of the study.

Library preparation was by multiplex PCR. This sample was sequenced with an Illumina HiSeq 2500. TCRbeta libraries were constructed through three rounds of nested PCR with primers (Table S4) according to protocols modified from ARM-PCR. PCR products of 200-500 bp were gel-excised and purified with the QIAquick gel extraction kit before sequencing. In the paper's pipeline: Reads were cleaned using Trimmomatic, were merged into complete CDR3 sequences using FLASH, and were assigned to V(D)J germline segments using MiTCR. Clonal diversity was calculated as the inverse Simpson's index using VDJtools. A read counted as productive if the sequence was in-frame and lacked a premature stop codon. TCRdb trimmed the raw reads at Q25, called clones with MiXCR and kept productive beta chains. Identical CDR3 proteins give one entry, which carries the most common genes and DNA. The V and J calls here are based on TCRdb, not the publication. Counted in this sample were more than 95,000 distinct CDR3 sequences; over 65% of them appeared once. Roughly 13% of the sample belongs to the ten largest clones.

A note on this clonotype: Its binding antigen is unknown. One junction end does not reproduce the germline sequence, and a read error may be involved.

RNA was isolated from bulk unsorted tissue, and RNA quality was assessed with a NanoDrop ND-1000 and an Agilent 2100. Donors were newly diagnosed lung cancer patients admitted for thoracic surgery in China between August and November 2014, without prior chemotherapy. The study excluded patients who had received radiotherapy or chemotherapy before or who had another cancer at the same time. Surgical tissue pieces of roughly 1-2 cm3 were preserved in RNAlater solution and stored at -80 °C until use. Sequencing was carried out using lung tumor tissue. The receptor was derived from a man aged 30 to 39 with non-small cell lung cancer.

The CDR3 in this case is CTTSSETGLTEALF. The DNA sequence follows: TGTACCACCAGTTCGGAGACAGGCCTCACTGAAGCTCTCTTT. The chain is encoded by TRBV24-1 joined to TRBJ1-1; the D region possibly corresponds to TRBD1 (6 bases align). From cysteine to phenylalanine, the CDR3 is 14 amino acids long. This entry keeps only the CDR3 DNA: 42 bases, framed from base 1. CDR1 and CDR2 were assigned from the germline V gene as KGHDR and SFDVKD.